The source of this TCR beta chain is a study of cytomegalovirus exposure and HLA in healthy donors. Looked up from germline, CDR1 is KGHSH and CDR2 is LQKENI. Germline trimming cut 3 bases from V and 0 bases from J; bases unmatched to any gene: 11. The CDR3 has 17 residues. Researchers ran the PCR with 60 Vbeta and 13 Jbeta primers. Measured with immunoSEQ multiplex PCR; TCRdb has only the in-frame clones, and not every one. The table includes fewer than 150,000 clones, approximately 70% detected once. The chain couples TRBV18 to TRBJ2-7; 7 bases align to TRBD1. The sequenced sample consisted of PBMCs. The clonotype originates from a human donor in good health. CDR3 loop: CASSPSGQFSYSYEQYF. The CDR3 coding sequence is TGTGCCAGCTCACCCTCGGGACAGTTCTCCTACTCCTACGAGCAGTACTTC. Full variable domain (missing parts from reference TRBV18 and TRBJ2-7): NAGVMQNPRHLVRRRGQEARLRCSPMKGHSHVYWYRQLPEEGLKFMVYLQKENIIDESGMPKERFSAEFPKEGPSILRIQQVVRGDSAAYFCASSPSGQFSYSYEQYFGPGTRLTVT.